This entry lists 2 T cell receptor beta chains sequenced from one sample in a study of cytomegalovirus exposure and HLA in healthy donors. PCR involved 60 Vbeta and 13 Jbeta primers. Produced via immunoSEQ multiplex PCR; TCRdb's table is partial and in-frame only. The sample gives over 75,000 clones, approximately 76% of which show up once; roughly 6.9% is in the top ten. The source material was PBMCs. The receptors come from a man aged 35 to 55 in good health and CMV-seropositive.

The chain uses TRBV28 and TRBJ2-3; TRBD1 aligns across 8 bases. V lost 4 bases, J lost 1 base, and 7 bases stayed unmatched. The CDR3 contains 16 residues. CDR1 and CDR2 (germline): MDHEN, SYDVKM. CDR3 DNA: TGTGCCAGCAGTTCAAACAGGGGGACTGGCACAGATACGCAGTATTTT. This sequence encodes CASSSNRGTGTDTQYF. Combining the CDR3 with reference TRBV28 and TRBJ2-3 gives the whole variable domain DVKVTQSSRYLVKRTGEKVFLECVQDMDHENMFWYRQDPGLGLRLIYFSYDVKMKEKGDIPEGYSVSREKKERFSLILESASTNQTSMYLCASSSNRGTGTDTQYFGPGTRLTVL.

The rearrangement joins TRBV7-8 to TRBJ2-2; 10 nucleotides align to TRBD2. The CDR3 covers 15 residues. V was clipped by 4 bases and J by 5 bases; unmatched bases: 4. Germline V gene lookup returns CDR1 SGHVS and CDR2 FQNEAQ. The CDR3 loop reads CASSSILAGTGELFF. CDR3 nucleotide sequence: TGTGCCAGCAGCTCAATACTAGCGGGGACCGGGGAGCTGTTTTTT.